A selection of T cell receptor beta chains follows, all from one sample in a study of cytomegalovirus exposure and HLA in healthy donors. Assay used: immunoSEQ multiplex PCR; TCRdb lists only in-frame clones, some missing. The data contain 200,000 to 250,000 clones, 85% to 90% of them singletons. Sequenced material: PBMCs. Receptors were obtained from a woman between 18 and 29 years old in good health and CMV-seronegative. Each CDR3 is given with its conserved first and last residue. The order of the fields is J gene, V gene, D gene, CDR3 protein. A D gene is named only where the DNA matches it firmly.

>TRBJ1-6|TRBV10-1|.
CATVRTGGRNSPLHF
>TRBJ2-1|TRBV21-1|.
CASSRTGTQFF
>TRBJ1-1|TRBV9|.
CASSVSPGQSTEAFF
>TRBJ2-7|TRBV5-4|.
CASSKGVSYEQYF
>TRBJ2-7|TRBV7-2|TRBD2
CASSFVTSGREQYF
>TRBJ2-7|TRBV7-9|TRBD1
CSSSPDRGLAYEQYF
>TRBJ2-3|TRBV7-9|TRBD2
CSSSLAGQGTDTQYF
>TRBJ2-7|TRBV5-6|.
CASGRGGYEQYF
>TRBJ1-3|TRBV10-3|.
CAISEGEGDGNTIYF
>TRBJ2-7|TRBV30|TRBD2
CAWKGTSYEQYF
>TRBJ2-7|TRBV15|TRBD1
CATSRLTGAVLYEQYF
>TRBJ2-1|TRBV5-1|TRBD2
CASSPQLAGGIKDEQFF
>TRBJ2-3|TRBV4-3|.
CASSQDFGGTQYF
>TRBJ2-7|TRBV4-2|TRBD2
CASSPRGEVNNSSYEQYF
>TRBJ2-7|TRBV5-1|.
CASSLGRDAYEQYF
>TRBJ2-2|TRBV5-4|TRBD1
CASSLGQGNTGELFF
>TRBJ2-5|TRBV4-3|TRBD2
CASSQGAGGPVETQYF
>TRBJ2-1|TRBV29-1|.
CSVIVNEQFF
>TRBJ2-7|TRBV25-1|.
CASSVNKPNEQYF
>TRBJ2-2|TRBV5-1|.
CASSFDLGSLPTGELFF
>TRBJ2-1|TRBV4-1|.
CASSPLGVYEQFF
>TRBJ1-3|TRBV5-4|.
CASSWDNSGNTIYF
>TRBJ2-1|TRBV10-3|.
CAISALQNEQFF
>TRBJ2-1|TRBV6-5|TRBD2
CASSYSTSASYNEQFF
>TRBJ1-2|TRBV2|TRBD1
CASTGGNYGYTF
>TRBJ1-6|TRBV4-3|.
CASSQDLGREYNSPLHF
>TRBJ1-5|TRBV2|TRBD1
CASMQGAGNQPQHF
>TRBJ2-3|TRBV7-2|TRBD2
CASSSGTSGTSTDTQYF
>TRBJ2-1|TRBV20-1|.
CSASAANEQFF
>.|TRBV18|TRBD2
CASSPPGLDYEQYF
>TRBJ1-4|TRBV30|.
CAWNGISGISNEKLFF
>TRBJ2-3|TRBV5-8|.
CASSLPGGTDTQYF
>TRBJ2-1|TRBV7-9|.
CASSSLVTGGNEQFF
>TRBJ1-1|TRBV5-6|.
CASSYWVGVWVNTEAFF
>TRBJ2-7|TRBV18|TRBD1
CASSPRQGSSYEQYF
>TRBJ2-3|TRBV5-6|TRBD2
CASSRPGTSGSRTDTQYF
>TRBJ1-2|TRBV18|TRBD1
CASSPRSGQGYGYTF
>TRBJ2-1|TRBV9|TRBD2
CATPWREPYNEQFF
>TRBJ2-7|TRBV27|TRBD1
CATGPGTGDYEQYF
>TRBJ2-7|TRBV13|TRBD1
CASSFGTGSSYEQYF
>TRBJ2-6|TRBV5-1|TRBD1
CASSRTRDRSSGANVLTF
>TRBJ1-2|TRBV7-2|TRBD1
CASSRTGFNYGYTF
>TRBJ2-7|TRBV9|TRBD1
CASSVGTGDEQYF
>TRBJ1-5|TRBV9|.
CASSVGGGNQPQHF
>TRBJ1-1|TRBV19|.
CASSIIGGNIRNGDEAFF
>TRBJ1-2|TRBV9|.
CASSVGGVDRSGYTF
>TRBJ2-1|TRBV5-1|TRBD1
CASSPGQGWDNEQFF
>TRBJ1-1|TRBV5-1|TRBD1
CASSMGQSGTEAFF
>TRBJ1-1|TRBV9|TRBD1
CASAPGQGNTEAFF
>TRBJ2-1|TRBV19|TRBD2
CASSIVGAGGHNEQFF
>TRBJ2-1|TRBV9|TRBD1
CASSADRGNEQFF
>TRBJ1-2|TRBV25-1|.
CASSEYLLLDLGNYGYTF
>TRBJ1-5|TRBV29-1|.
CSVGWAGNQPQHF
>TRBJ1-3|TRBV2|.
CASSVGSFLGNTIYF